Shown below are 3 T cell receptor beta chains from a single sample sequenced in a study of blood T cell repertoires in COVID-19. The protocol was immunoSEQ multiplex PCR, while the TCRdb copy is restricted to in-frame clones and leaves out a portion. The sample contains 75,000 or so clones, around 84% of which appear only once. Sequencing used peripheral blood. The receptors originated from a man in his fifties or sixties with acute or convalescent COVID-19.

This chain joins TRBV29-1 and TRBJ1-1; TRBD1 agrees at 8 bases. The V and J ends lost 6 bases and 3 bases, in that order; junction bases with no gene match: 12. This CDR3 has 15 amino acids. Germline loops: CDR1 SQVTM, CDR2 ANQGSEA. The CDR3 loop reads CSVGEDRDYDTEAFF. CDR3 bases: TGCAGCGTGGGGGAGGACAGGGACTATGACACTGAAGCTTTCTTT.

The V and J genes are TRBV19 and TRBJ2-1; 9 positions match TRBD1. After removal of 5 bases from V and 6 bases from J, the junction contained 5 bases not matched to a gene. The CDR3 loop spans 14 amino acids. Looked up from germline, CDR1 is LNHDA and CDR2 is SQIVND (reference sequence). In nucleotides, the CDR3 is TGTGCCAGTAGTGGCCGGGACAGGGCCAATGAGCAGTTCTTC. This translates into CASSGRDRANEQFF.

This clone has only a few counts. This rearrangement joins TRBV11-3 to TRBJ2-1; the match to TRBD2 covers 10 bases. V lost 6 bases to trimming and J lost 10 bases; unmatched junction nucleotides: 9. CDR3 length: 14 residues. Germline CDR1 and CDR2: SGHNT and YENEEA. The CDR3 reads CASSRAGGRGEQFF. As DNA, the CDR3 is TGTGCCAGCAGTAGAGCGGGGGGGCGTGGGGAGCAGTTCTTC.